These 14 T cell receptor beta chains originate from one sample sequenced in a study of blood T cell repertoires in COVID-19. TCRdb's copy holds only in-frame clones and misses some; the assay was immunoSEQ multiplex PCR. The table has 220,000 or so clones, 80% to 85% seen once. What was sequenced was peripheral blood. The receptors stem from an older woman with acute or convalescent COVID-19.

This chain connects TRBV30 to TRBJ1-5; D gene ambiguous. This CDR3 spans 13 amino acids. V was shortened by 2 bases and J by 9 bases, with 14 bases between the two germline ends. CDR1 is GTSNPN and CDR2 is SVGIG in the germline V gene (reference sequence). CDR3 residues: CAWSRAGWGPQHF. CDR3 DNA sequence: TGTGCCTGGAGTAGGGCGGGGTGGGGGCCCCAGCATTTT. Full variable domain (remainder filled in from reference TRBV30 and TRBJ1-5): SQTIHQWPATLVQPVGSPLSLECTVEGTSNPNLYWYRQAAGRGLQLLFYSVGIGQISSEVPQNLSASRPQDRQFILSSKKLLLSDSGFYLCAWSRAGWGPQHFGDGTRLSIL.

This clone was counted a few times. CDR3 region: CASSLVQGSNTEAFF. The CDR3 nucleotides read TGTGCCAGCAGCTTAGTCCAGGGTTCGAACACTGAAGCTTTCTTT. The rearrangement uses TRBV7-2 and TRBJ1-1; perhaps TRBD1 as D (5 bases). In germline, CDR1 is SGHTA, CDR2 FQGNSA. The ends were cut back, 1 base at V and 1 base at J, with 10 bases in the middle. This CDR3 has 15 residues.

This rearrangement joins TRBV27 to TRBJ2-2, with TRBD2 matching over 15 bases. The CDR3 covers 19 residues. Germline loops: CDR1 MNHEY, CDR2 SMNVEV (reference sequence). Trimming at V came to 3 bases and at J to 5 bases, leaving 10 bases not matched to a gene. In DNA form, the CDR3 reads TGTGCCAGCAGTTTGCAGGTCCCGGGACTAGCGGGGGGTACCGGGGAGCTGTTTTTT. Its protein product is CASSLQVPGLAGGTGELFF.

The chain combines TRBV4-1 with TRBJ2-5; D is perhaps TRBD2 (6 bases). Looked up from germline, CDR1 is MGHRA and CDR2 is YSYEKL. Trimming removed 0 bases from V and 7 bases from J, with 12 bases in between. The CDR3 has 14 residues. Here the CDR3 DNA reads TGCGCCAGCAGCCAAGAGGAGGGGTTGGGGACCCAGTACTTC. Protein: CASSQEEGLGTQYF.

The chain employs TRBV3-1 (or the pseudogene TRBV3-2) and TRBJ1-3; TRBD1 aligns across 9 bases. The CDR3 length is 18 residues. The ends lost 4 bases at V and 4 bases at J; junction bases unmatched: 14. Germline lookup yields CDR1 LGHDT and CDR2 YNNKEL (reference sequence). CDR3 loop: CASSPIFGQGSAGNTIYF. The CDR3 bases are TGTGCCAGCAGCCCAATATTCGGACAGGGGTCGGCCGGAAACACCATATATTTT.

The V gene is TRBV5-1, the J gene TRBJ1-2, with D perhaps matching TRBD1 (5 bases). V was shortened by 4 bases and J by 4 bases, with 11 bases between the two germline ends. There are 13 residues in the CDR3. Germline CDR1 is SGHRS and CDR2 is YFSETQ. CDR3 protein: CASSPGLIYGYTF. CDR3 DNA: TGCGCCAGCAGCCCGGGACTGATCTATGGCTACACCTTC.

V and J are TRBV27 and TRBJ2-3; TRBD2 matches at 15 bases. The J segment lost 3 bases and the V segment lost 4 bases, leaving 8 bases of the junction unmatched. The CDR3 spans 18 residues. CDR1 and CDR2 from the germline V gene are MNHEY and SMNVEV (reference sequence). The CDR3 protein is CASSSGLAGGTGTDTQYF. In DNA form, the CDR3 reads TGTGCCAGCAGTTCGGGACTAGCGGGGGGAACGGGTACAGATACGCAGTATTTT.

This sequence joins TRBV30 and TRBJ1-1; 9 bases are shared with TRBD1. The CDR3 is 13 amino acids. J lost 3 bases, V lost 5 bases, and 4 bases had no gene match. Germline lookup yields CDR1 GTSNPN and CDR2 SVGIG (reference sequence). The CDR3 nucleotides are TGTGCCTGGGGGACAGGGTTGGACACTGAAGCTTTCTTT. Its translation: CAWGTGLDTEAFF.

The CDR3 DNA reads as TGTGCTAGTGGTTTGGGACAGGGGAGCACAGATACGCAGTATTTT. Residues: CASGLGQGSTDTQYF. The chain carries TRBV12-5 and TRBJ2-3; TRBD1 agrees at 8 bases. In germline, CDR1 is LGHNT, CDR2 FRNRAP. The CDR3 contains 15 residues. V trimming: 1 base; J trimming: 0 bases; junction bases outside the gene matches: 0.

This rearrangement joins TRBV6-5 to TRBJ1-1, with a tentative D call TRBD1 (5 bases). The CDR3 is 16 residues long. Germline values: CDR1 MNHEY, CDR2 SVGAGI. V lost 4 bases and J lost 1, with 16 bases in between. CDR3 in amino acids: CASSSRGGEGNTEAFF. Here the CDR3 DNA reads TGTGCCAGCAGTTCCCGCGGGGGGGAGGGGAACACTGAAGCTTTCTTT.

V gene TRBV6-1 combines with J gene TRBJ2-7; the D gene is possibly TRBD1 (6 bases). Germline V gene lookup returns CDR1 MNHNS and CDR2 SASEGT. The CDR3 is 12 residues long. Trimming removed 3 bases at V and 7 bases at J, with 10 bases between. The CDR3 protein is CASSDQGWEQYF. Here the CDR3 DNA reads TGTGCCAGCAGTGACCAGGGGTGGGAGCAGTACTTC.

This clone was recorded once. In DNA form, the CDR3 reads TGTGCCAGCACTCCCGACAGGACGGGGGCCAACGTCCTGACTTTC. Its translation: CASTPDRTGANVLTF. The rearrangement uses TRBV6-5 and TRBJ2-6; weak D call: TRBD1 (6 bases). Germline loops: CDR1 MNHEY, CDR2 SVGAGI. Trimming removed 7 bases from V and 4 bases from J, with 14 bases in between. The length of the CDR3 is 15 residues.

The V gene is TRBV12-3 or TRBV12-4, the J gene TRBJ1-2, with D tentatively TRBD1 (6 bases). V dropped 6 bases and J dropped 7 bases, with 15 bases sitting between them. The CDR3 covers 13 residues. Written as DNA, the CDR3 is TGTGCCAGCAGCCTCCCCAGGGGCTCTGGCTACACCTTC. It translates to CASSLPRGSGYTF.

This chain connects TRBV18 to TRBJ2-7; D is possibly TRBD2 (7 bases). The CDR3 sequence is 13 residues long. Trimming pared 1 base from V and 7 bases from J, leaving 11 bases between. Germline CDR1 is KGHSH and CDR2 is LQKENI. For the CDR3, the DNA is TGTGCCAGCTCACCACGTGAGGGGGGGGAGCAGTACTTC. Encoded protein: CASSPREGGEQYF.